This T cell receptor (beta chain) comes out of a study of OX40 agonist ivuxolimab in advanced cancers. Study details: Participants could have had prior anti-PD-1, anti-PD-L1 or anti-CTLA-4 therapy, and around 43% had some. Among those treated, three patients had partial responses, one with hepatocellular carcinoma and two with cutaneous melanoma. Findings and caveats of the study: At 0.1 to 3.0 mg/kg and by week 6, clonal expansion occurred in CD4+ and CD8+ blood T cells.

V was clipped by 6 bases and J by 6 bases, with 14 bases between them. This CDR3 is 13 amino acids long. Germline CDR1 reads KGHSH; CDR2 reads LQKENI. As regards this clone: Its antigen is currently unknown.

At cycle 4 day 1, cycle 7 day 1, and baseline, blood was sampled. Produced via immunoSEQ multiplex PCR; TCRdb's table is partial and in-frame only. There are 70,000 or so clones in the sample; around 88% occur only once, and approximately 2.5% lies in the top ten. The clonotype originates from an adult with an advanced solid tumor such as melanoma, head and neck, liver or kidney cancer. The input for sequencing was CD4+ or CD8+ T cells sorted from blood, taken in a trial of the OX40 agonist ivuxolimab. V and J are TRBV18 and TRBJ1-1, with D possibly being TRBD1 (6 bases). The CDR3 is CASSPEGGAEAFF. CDR3 coding DNA: TGTGCCAGCTCTCCCGAGGGGGGGGCTGAAGCTTTCTTT.